A single sample is the source of the 13 T cell receptor beta chains below, sequenced in a study of T cells expressing NK-cell markers. Using the 5' RACE reads, TCRdb records one entry per CDR3 protein without DNA. Recorded for this sample: 500,000 to 700,000 distinct CDR3 sequences. Material for sequencing was blood T cells: a sorted CD56 or NKG2C T cell subset, CD4+ or CD8+ T cells, or bulk PBMC T cells (not recorded which). These receptors were obtained from a young man in good health.

The V call is TRBV20-1, the J call TRBJ2-1; TCRdb designates TRBD2, a call that cannot be tested without DNA. The CDR3 covers 11 residues. Germline CDR1 and CDR2: DFQATT and SNEGSKA (reference sequence). The CDR3 sequence is CSASAGPRLVF.

This chain connects TRBV12-3 or TRBV12-4 to TRBJ2-1; TCRdb gives TRBD1 as the D gene, but with no DNA this cannot be confirmed. CDR3 length: 15 amino acids. CDR3 sequence: CASSIGAGSYNEQFF.

The chain uses TRBV5-1 and TRBJ2-5; the TCRdb D gene call, TRBD2, has no DNA to confirm it. CDR1 SGHRS and CDR2 YFSETQ come from the germline V gene. This CDR3 region has 15 residues. The CDR3 here is CASPLVAGAQETQYF.

The chain has TRBV29-1 and TRBJ2-3; with no DNA, the TCRdb D assignment of TRBD1 cannot be verified. Germline V gene sequence: CDR1 SQVTM, CDR2 ANQGSEA. The CDR3 sequence is 12 residues long. The CDR3: CSVKRATDTQYF.

V is TRBV20-1 and J is TRBJ2-5; TCRdb designates TRBD2, a call that cannot be tested without DNA. Germline V lookup: CDR1 DFQATT, CDR2 SNEGSKA (reference sequence). The CDR3 sequence is 16 residues long. CDR3 sequence reads: CSARRLGLAGEGTQYF.

This chain links TRBV10-3 with TRBJ1-2. Germline V gene lookup returns CDR1 ENHRY and CDR2 SYGVKD. The CDR3 covers 12 residues. CDR3: CAIRPDGYGYTF.

The V and J genes are TRBV12-3 or TRBV12-4 and TRBJ1-5; with no DNA, the TCRdb D assignment of TRBD1 cannot be verified. The CDR3 extends over 14 amino acids. CDR3 region: CASSLAGPRSPQHF.

The chain uses TRBV12-3 or TRBV12-4 and TRBJ2-1; TCRdb gives TRBD2 as the D gene, but with no DNA this cannot be confirmed. CDR3 length: 18 amino acids. CDR3 sequence: CASSLALAGGGSYNEQFF.

The rearrangement links TRBV20-1 to TRBJ2-7; TCRdb's D call, TRBD2, is unchecked because there is no DNA. CDR3 size: 11 residues. Germline lookup yields CDR1 DFQATT and CDR2 SNEGSKA (reference sequence). Here the CDR3 reads CSAWDLYEQYF.

V gene TRBV6-1 combines with J gene TRBJ2-1; there is no DNA to check the TCRdb D call of TRBD1. The CDR3 is 16 amino acids. In germline, CDR1 is MNHNS, CDR2 SASEGT. CDR3 loop: CASSEFRGQAYNEQFF.

The chain uses TRBV29-1 and TRBJ2-7; TCRdb lists TRBD1, though no DNA is available to test this call. CDR1 and CDR2 from the germline V gene are SQVTM and ANQGSEA. This CDR3 is built from 12 residues. Here the CDR3 reads CSVLGGGQEQYF.

CDR3 protein: CAWSPPPNTQYF. The rearrangement links TRBV30 to TRBJ2-3; TCRdb picks TRBD2, but there is no DNA to check that call. This CDR3 contains 12 residues. Looked up from germline, CDR1 is GTSNPN and CDR2 is SVGIG (reference sequence).

The chain couples TRBV12-3 or TRBV12-4 to TRBJ1-3; TCRdb selects TRBD1, and the lack of DNA leaves this call unchecked. CDR3 length: 17 amino acids. The CDR3 protein is CASSTRRQGGSGNTIYF.